The next 26 T cell receptor beta chains were all read from a single sample in a study of blood T cells in healthy people across ages. Using a J-beta primer mix together with a sample-barcoded 5' primer, a second PCR was run for roughly 6 to 12 cycles. MiXCR was run by TCRdb on the 5' RACE reads, yielding one entry per CDR3 protein. Altogether 600,000 to 900,000 distinct CDR3 sequences are present, around 24% being singletons, with the ten largest covering approximately 2.9%. The data were also submitted as part of a second study, on T cells of mothers and their children.

Sequenced material: blood. These receptors all stem from a boy aged 5 to 17 in good health.

The chain carries TRBV20-1 and TRBJ2-3, with TRBD2 matching 10 bases. The CDR3 is 18 residues long. J gave up 0 bases and V 1 base, and 10 bases lay outside the gene matches. Germline V gives CDR1 DFQATT, CDR2 SNEGSKA (reference sequence). The CDR3 spells CSARGEPLSGRSTDTQYF. In DNA, the CDR3 is TGCAGTGCTAGAGGGGAGCCTCTTAGCGGGAGGAGCACAGATACGCAGTATTTT.

The chain has TRBV6-1 and TRBJ1-2; weak D call: TRBD1 (6 bases). CDR1 and CDR2 from the germline V gene are MNHNS and SASEGT. CDR3 length: 14 amino acids. Trimming pared 7 bases from V and 4 bases from J, leaving 16 bases between. CDR3 DNA: TGTGCCAGCACCGTAAGGCAGGGGATCTATGGCTACACCTTC. The encoded protein is CASTVRQGIYGYTF.

The chain joins TRBV12-3 or TRBV12-4 to TRBJ2-5, with 8 positions matching TRBD2. Germline trimming cut 5 bases from V and 2 bases from J; bases unmatched to any gene: 7. The CDR3 is made up of 15 amino acids. The CDR3 spells CASSRLALLQETQYF. The CDR3 DNA follows: TGTGCCAGCAGTCGACTAGCGTTATTACAAGAGACCCAGTACTTC.

This clonotype was observed at least ten times. This chain links TRBV6-1 with TRBJ2-1, with 13 bases aligning to TRBD2. The ends lost 9 bases at V and 8 bases at J; junction bases unmatched: 4. Germline V gives CDR1 MNHNS, CDR2 SASEGT. This CDR3 region has 13 residues. The CDR3 sequence is CASRTSGGDEQFF. The CDR3 region has the DNA TGTGCCAGTCGGACTAGCGGGGGCGATGAGCAGTTCTTC.

The chain joins TRBV29-1 to TRBJ2-5; TRBD2 might be the D (5 bases). The end of the DNA fits TRBJ2-1 better, so the J call may be wrong. Germline V lookup: CDR1 SQVTM, CDR2 ANQGSEA. There are 14 residues in the CDR3. As DNA, the CDR3 is TGCAGCGTGTTCGAGGGCTATGGGTACAATGAGCAGTTCTTC. The encoded protein is CSVFEGYGYNEQFF.

This chain uses TRBV7-2 with TRBJ1-1; TRBD1 is a possible D gene (5 bases). V was clipped by 5 bases and J by 6 bases, with 16 bases between them. The V gene's germline CDR1 is SGHTA and CDR2 FQGNSA. This CDR3 comprises 14 residues. The CDR3: CASSNSRGAAEAFF. CDR3 in DNA: TGTGCCAGCAGCAATTCTCGGGGCGCGGCTGAAGCTTTCTTT.

The chain uses TRBV12-5 and TRBJ2-2; D unresolved. From germline, CDR1 is LGHNT and CDR2 FRNRAP. This CDR3 comprises 15 residues. V lost 6 bases to trimming and J lost 2 bases, with 13 bases between them. The CDR3 bases are TGTGCTAGTGGCCCGGGCCTACCAAACACCGGGGAGCTGTTTTTT. It encodes CASGPGLPNTGELFF.

This sequence joins TRBV20-1 and TRBJ2-5, with D perhaps assigned TRBD1 or TRBD2 (5 bases each). The germline V gene has CDR1 DFQATT and CDR2 SNEGSKA (reference sequence). CDR3 length equals 13 residues. V was trimmed by 6 bases and J by 1 base, leaving 12 bases between them. The CDR3 DNA reads TGCAGTGCCCCCTCCGGGGCCCAAGAGACCCAGTACTTC. Translating it yields CSAPSGAQETQYF.

This chain joins TRBV5-1 and TRBJ2-6, with TRBD2 matching 7 bases. The V segment lost 4 bases and the J segment 11 bases; nucleotides outside the gene matches: 6. This CDR3 has 13 residues. CDR1 and CDR2 from the germline V gene are SGHRS and YFSETQ. The CDR3 sequence: CASSPGGSDVLTF. Written as DNA, the CDR3 is TGCGCCAGCAGCCCGGGGGGTAGCGACGTCCTGACTTTC.

The chain combines TRBV7-9 with TRBJ2-1; perhaps D is TRBD1 or TRBD2 (6 bases each). Trimming stripped 8 bases from V and 0 bases from J, with 11 bases between. CDR3 size: 14 residues. In germline, CDR1 is SEHNR, CDR2 FQNEAQ (reference sequence). CDR3 region: CASREGGSYNEQFF. The CDR3 nucleotides read TGTGCCAGCCGAGAGGGGGGCTCCTACAATGAGCAGTTCTTC.

The rearrangement joins TRBV15 to TRBJ2-5; 7 bases align to TRBD1. CDR3 length: 15 amino acids. V was pared by 0 bases and J by 3 bases, with 4 bases of the junction left unmatched. The germline V gene has CDR1 LNHNV and CDR2 YYDKDF (reference sequence). CDR3 nucleotides: TGTGCCACCAGCAGAGATGGGACAGATGAAGAGACCCAGTACTTC. It is translated as CATSRDGTDEETQYF. Together with reference TRBV15 and TRBJ2-5, the CDR3 gives the full variable domain: DAMVIQNPRYQVTQFGKPVTLSCSQTLNHNVMYWYQQKSSQAPKLLFHYYDKDFNNEADTPDNFQSRRPNTSFCFLDIRSPGLGDTAMYLCATSRDGTDEETQYFGPGTRLLVL.

This clonotype occurred a few times. The chain couples TRBV27 to TRBJ2-2; D perhaps matches TRBD2 (5 bases). V was cut by 3 bases and J by 5 bases, with 13 bases left in between. Germline values: CDR1 MNHEY, CDR2 SMNVEV (reference sequence). The CDR3 loop spans 15 amino acids. CDR3 protein: CASSFLPTGTGELFF. The DNA for the CDR3 is TGTGCCAGCAGTTTTTTACCTACGGGGACCGGGGAGCTGTTTTTT.

This clonotype occurred many times. The J gene is TRBJ2-5, the V gene TRBV20-1; 12 positions agree with TRBD2. Germline V lookup: CDR1 DFQATT, CDR2 SNEGSKA (reference sequence). The CDR3 runs to 14 residues. V shed 4 bases and J 3 bases; nucleotides not matched to a gene: 3. The CDR3 DNA follows: TGCAGTGCTACTCTAGCGGGGGGGAAAGAGACCCAGTACTTC. The encoded protein is CSATLAGGKETQYF.

On this clonotype: One end of the junction does not line up with germline, which may come from a read error. The chain employs TRBV18 and TRBJ2-5; no clear D. The germline V gene encodes CDR1 KGHSH and CDR2 LQKENI. The length of the CDR3 is 13 residues. The CDR3 sequence is CASSPGSKETQCF. DNA of the CDR3: TGTGCCAGCTCACCGGGATCCAAAGAGACCCAGTGCTTC.

This clonotype was seen more than once but under ten times. The V and J genes are TRBV12-3 or TRBV12-4 and TRBJ2-5, with 13 bases that match TRBD2. The CDR3 runs to 14 residues. V lost 6 bases and J lost 5; bases outside the gene matches: 3. CDR3 in amino acids: CASRKTSGGETQYF. DNA of the CDR3: TGTGCCAGCAGAAAGACTAGCGGGGGGGAGACCCAGTACTTC.

The V gene is TRBV9, the J gene TRBJ2-7; D not certain. The germline V gene has CDR1 SGDLS and CDR2 YYNGEE. V dropped 3 bases and J dropped 0 bases, with 10 bases sitting between them. The CDR3 length is 14 residues. In DNA, the CDR3 is TGTGCCAGCAGCGGTGGACCCCTCTCCTACGAGCAGTACTTC. This codes for CASSGGPLSYEQYF.

The chain employs TRBV4-1 and TRBJ1-1, with a weak D call TRBD1 (5 bases). The CDR3 spans 15 residues. Deletions cut 4 bases from V and 7 bases from J, with 19 bases between. The germline CDR1 and CDR2 sequences are MGHRA and YSYEKL. The CDR3 coding sequence is TGCGCCAGCAGCCGAGAGCCGCGGGGGAGGGATGAAGCTTTCTTT. It yields the protein CASSREPRGRDEAFF.

This sequence joins TRBV3-1 and TRBJ2-2, with a weak D call TRBD2 (5 bases). This CDR3 has 14 amino acids. Trimming stripped 3 bases from V and 7 bases from J, with 12 bases between. From germline, CDR1 is LGHDT and CDR2 YNNKEL (reference sequence). The CDR3 nucleotides read TGTGCCAGCAGCCACGGACTCAGGAACGGGGAGCTGTTTTTT. As protein: CASSHGLRNGELFF.

V and J are TRBV20-1 and TRBJ2-5; the D is unclear. Germline assignment: CDR1 DFQATT and CDR2 SNEGSKA (reference sequence). CDR3 length: 10 amino acids. Trimming took 3 bases from V and 4 from J, leaving 3 bases between them. DNA for the CDR3: TGCAGTGCTAGGTTAGAGACCCAGTACTTC. Translated: CSARLETQYF.

The chain carries TRBV29-1 and TRBJ1-4, with D tentatively TRBD1 (5 bases). Germline CDR1 and CDR2: SQVTM and ANQGSEA. The germline V and J ends were trimmed by 7 bases and 7 bases, with 16 bases remaining between them. The CDR3 extends over 13 amino acids. The CDR3 here is CSGGRQGGEKLFF. The CDR3 DNA sequence: TGCAGCGGGGGTCGGCAGGGAGGTGAAAAACTGTTTTTT.

The chain joins TRBV14 to TRBJ1-6; D not resolved. The V end was cut by 3 bases, the J end by 4 bases, with 10 bases between. The CDR3 loop spans 15 amino acids. Per the germline V gene, CDR1 is SGHDN and CDR2 is FVKESK. In DNA form, the CDR3 reads TGTGCCAGCAGCCAGGTTTCCGGTTATAATTCACCCCTCCACTTT. This sequence encodes CASSQVSGYNSPLHF. Supplemented by reference TRBV14 and TRBJ1-6, the full variable domain reads EAGVTQFPSHSVIEKGQTVTLRCDPISGHDNLYWYRRVMGKEIKFLLHFVKESKQDESGMPNNRFLAERTGGTYSTLKVQPAELEDSGVYFCASSQVSGYNSPLHFGNGTRLTVT.

The rearrangement links TRBV15 to TRBJ2-5; D uncertain. V dropped 0 bases and J dropped 5 bases, with 13 bases sitting between them. The CDR3 sequence is 15 residues long. Germline loops: CDR1 LNHNV, CDR2 YYDKDF (reference sequence). As DNA, the CDR3 is TGTGCCACCAGCAGAGACCGTGCGATGGGGGAGACCCAGTACTTC. It yields the protein CATSRDRAMGETQYF.

CDR3 in DNA: TGCAGTGCTAGTGAGGGGGCCAGACAGCCCCAGCATTTT. Protein product: CSASEGARQPQHF. The chain recombines TRBV20-1 with TRBJ1-5, with 7 positions matching TRBD1. CDR1 is DFQATT and CDR2 is SNEGSKA in the germline V gene (reference sequence). The CDR3 length is 13 residues. Losses at the gene ends were 3 bases for V and 7 bases for J; bases not matched to a gene: 6.

The chain employs TRBV7-2 and TRBJ1-2, with 7 bases matching TRBD1. The V gene end was trimmed by 0 bases and the J gene end by 3 bases; junction bases not matched to a gene: 7. CDR3 length: 16 amino acids. The germline CDR1 and CDR2 sequences are SGHTA and FQGNSA. CDR3 bases: TGTGCCAGCAGCTTAGCGGGAACAGGGGTTCACTATGGCTACACCTTC. Protein sequence: CASSLAGTGVHYGYTF.

The V and J genes are TRBV10-2 and TRBJ1-5; tentatively, D is TRBD1 (6 bases). Trimming left V 5 bases short and J 7 bases short, with 12 bases between. Germline loops: CDR1 WSHSY, CDR2 SAAADI. This CDR3 has 13 residues. Here the CDR3 reads CASSRTDGQPQHF. CDR3 in DNA: TGCGCCAGCAGTCGGACAGACGGGCAGCCCCAGCATTTT.

The rearrangement uses TRBV28 and TRBJ2-3; D is possibly TRBD2 (6 bases). Trimming removed 5 bases at V and 0 bases at J, with 9 bases between. CDR1 is MDHEN and CDR2 is SYDVKM in the germline V gene. This CDR3 comprises 14 residues. CDR3 loop: CASSVTSSTDTQYF. The CDR3 DNA sequence: TGTGCCAGCAGTGTAACTAGCAGCACAGATACGCAGTATTTT. The whole variable domain, filled in from reference TRBV28 and TRBJ2-3, reads DVKVTQSSRYLVKRTGEKVFLECVQDMDHENMFWYRQDPGLGLRLIYFSYDVKMKEKGDIPEGYSVSREKKERFSLILESASTNQTSMYLCASSVTSSTDTQYFGPGTRLTVL.